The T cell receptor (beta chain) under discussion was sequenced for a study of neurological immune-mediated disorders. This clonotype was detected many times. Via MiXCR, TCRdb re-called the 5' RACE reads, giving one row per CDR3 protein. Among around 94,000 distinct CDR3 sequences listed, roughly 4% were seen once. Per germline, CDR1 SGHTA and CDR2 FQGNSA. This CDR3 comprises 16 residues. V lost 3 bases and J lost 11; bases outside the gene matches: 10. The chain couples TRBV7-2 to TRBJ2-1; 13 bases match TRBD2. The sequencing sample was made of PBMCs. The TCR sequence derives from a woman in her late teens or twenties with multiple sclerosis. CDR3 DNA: TGTGCCAGCAGCTTGCGGTTACTAGCGGGAGGGGACAAGCAGTTCTTC. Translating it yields CASSLRLLAGGDKQFF.